This TCR beta chain originates from a study of beta chain features in type 1 diabetes. The overall study: Examination covered roughly 100,000,000 sorted cells spanning all samples. Notes on the study in general: Patients showed naive, central memory and Treg TCRB repertoires that appeared more similar than those of healthy donors. Short templates might get an advantage during PCR, and this would be equal in patients and controls. Overrepresentation of cells with high TCR expression could result from cDNA sequencing.

V shed 5 bases and J shed 9 bases, with 3 bases lying between them. CDR1 and CDR2 (germline): SGHDT, YYEEEE. This CDR3 spans 10 amino acids. The entirety of the isolated RNA underwent reverse transcription, so expressed TCRB transcripts were sequenced. The data were produced by immunoSEQ multiplex PCR, yet TCRdb's version contains in-frame clones alone and is incomplete. The table has about 410,000 clones, 11% to 15% seen once. This clone showed up just a few times. Its antigen remains unidentified. The gene calls are TRBV5-6 and TRBJ1-6; D gene unclear. This TCR was recovered from a man aged 25 to 40 in good health. The sequenced sample was naive CD4+ T cells from blood. CDR3 nucleotides: TGTGCCAGCAGGAGTTCACCCCTCCACTTT. Encoded protein: CASRSSPLHF. The full variable domain, completed using reference TRBV5-6 and TRBJ1-6, is DAGVTQSPTHLIKTRGQQVTLRCSPKSGHDTVSWYQQALGQGPQFIFQYYEEEERQRGNFPDRFSGHQFPNYSSELNVNALLLGDSALYLCASRSSPLHFGNGTRLTVT.